There are a few counts of the clone carrying this T cell receptor beta chain. Antigen unknown. These data belong to a study of Graves' ophthalmopathy and Graves' hyperthyroidism. Uncontrolled infections, pregnancy, lactation or other autoimmune diseases led to patient exclusion. Study outcomes and limitations: Blood also contained most of the expanded thyroid clonotypes above 0.001 frequency.

The CDR3 loop spans 15 amino acids. Germline V CDR1 and CDR2: SGDLS, YYNGEE. The ends were cut back, 0 bases at V and 0 bases at J, with 6 bases in the middle. The sequenced template was RNA, covering the TCR beta CDR3 region. After a first-round RT-PCR with HTBI primers, a second-round multiplex PCR was run. TCRdb itself ran the multiplex PCR reads through MiXCR, one entry per CDR3 protein. The sample lists about 740,000 distinct CDR3 sequences; roughly two fifths were seen once. The source material was peripheral blood. This chain connects TRBV9 to TRBJ1-4; D gene unclear. This sequence was found in an adult man with Graves' ophthalmopathy. CDR3 loop: CASSVEGATNEKLFF. The CDR3 nucleotides read TGTGCCAGCAGCGTAGAGGGTGCAACTAATGAAAAACTGTTTTTT.